This T cell receptor (beta chain) was identified during a study of T cell repertoires in cytomegalovirus infection. Findings and caveats of the study: The response measured ex vivo was dominated by TCR beta clonotypes (HLA-C-restricted and CMV-specific).

This clonotype was found a few times. As yet, its antigen is unknown. TCRdb reprocessed the reads with MiXCR, giving one entry per CDR3 protein. This table has some 130,000 distinct CDR3 sequences, roughly 9% appearing once. Germline assignment: CDR1 SNHLY and CDR2 FYNNEI. V shed 6 bases and J shed 2 bases, with 10 bases lying between them. The CDR3 consists of 13 residues. The TCR comes from a human donor in good health (CMV status not recorded). Some clones in this sample may be carry-over from other donors' samples. This chain uses TRBV2 with TRBJ1-1; perhaps TRBD1 as D (6 bases). Sequencing was performed on PBMCs. The CDR3, as DNA: TGTGCCAGCAGCACAGGGCGAAACACTGAAGCTTTCTTT. Encoded protein: CASSTGRNTEAFF. Combining the CDR3 with reference TRBV2 and TRBJ1-1 gives the whole variable domain EPEVTQTPSHQVTQMGQEVILRCVPISNHLYFYWYRQILGQKVEFLVSFYNNEISEKSEIFDDQFSVERPDGSNFTLKIRSTKLEDSAMYFCASSTGRNTEAFFGQGTRLTVV.